A single sample is the source of the 3 T cell receptor beta chains below, sequenced in a study of cytomegalovirus exposure and HLA in healthy donors (dated by TCRdb to 2015 to 2018). Libraries were made using the immunoSEQ multiplex PCR assay. For the multiplex PCR, a mixture combining 60 forward primers for TCR Vbeta segments and 13 reverse primers for TCR Jbeta segments was used. The immuneACCESS repertoire file appears here via TCRdb, limited to in-frame rearrangements. These files lack a portion of the clones; in checked studies, under half of the deficit traces to unresolved V genes, and the cause of the others is not known. Recorded for this sample are a few hundred thousand clones; 75% to 85% of them occurred a single time. The top ten constitute around 8.3% of the sample. Source material: PBMCs. These receptors were taken from a woman aged 60-70 years in good health and CMV-seropositive.

CDR3 loop: CASSLTWRDEQFF. CDR3 nucleotides: TGTGCCAGCAGCTTAACTTGGAGGGATGAGCAGTTCTTC. This chain links TRBV7-3 with TRBJ2-1; weak D call: TRBD2 (6 bases). The germline V gene encodes CDR1 SGHTA and CDR2 FQGTGA. CDR3 length: 13 amino acids. Trimming took off 0 bases at V and 8 bases at J, with 8 bases between the two ends.

CDR3 loop: CASSSDREAFF. The CDR3 coding sequence is TGTGCCAGCTCATCAGACAGAGAAGCTTTCTTT. The rearrangement joins TRBV18 to TRBJ1-1, with D possibly being TRBD1 (5 bases). V lost 5 bases, J lost 8 bases, and 9 bases lay in between. The CDR3 contains 11 residues. Per germline, CDR1 KGHSH and CDR2 LQKENI.

The chain joins TRBV5-5 to TRBJ1-5; D is uncertain. V shed 0 bases and J shed 6 bases, with 13 bases lying between them. Germline CDR1 is SGHKS and CDR2 is YYEKEE (reference sequence). CDR3 length: 15 amino acids. CDR3 protein: CASSLEGGRSQPQHF. The CDR3 nucleotides read TGTGCCAGCAGCTTGGAGGGAGGAAGAAGTCAGCCCCAGCATTTT.